The sequence of this T cell receptor (beta chain) was determined in a study of cytomegalovirus exposure and HLA in healthy donors (dated by TCRdb to 2015 to 2018). Study-level background: In an earlier analysis of under 600 of the donors, 276 Gb of sequence data and 95 million to 130 million unique TCR beta sequences from about 179 million T cells were reported. Among 300 to 450 genotyped donors of the cohort, an average of about 240,000 unique TCR beta nucleotide sequences were sequenced per donor, roughly 18% of them non-productive. The study aimed to test whether cataloging public T cell receptors could reveal signatures of past pathogen exposure. The study profiled the T cell repertoires of approximately 700 subjects by immunosequencing and related them to cytomegalovirus serostatus. High-throughput TCR immunosequencing, statistical association of individual TCRs with disease status, and machine learning were combined to predict cytomegalovirus infection status. Genome-wide SNP genotypes for about 65% of the 666 donors were used in a later genetic analysis, which treated that subset as a discovery cohort. Alongside the repertoire data, information on donor age, sex, ethnicity and CMV serostatus was compiled. Typing coverage differed by locus: A, B, C, DRB1 and DQB1 were typed in roughly 629-640 donors, DQA1 in 522, DPA1 in 600 to 610, and DPB1 in around 490. In a later analysis, previously published TCR beta repertoires from about 640 donors were re-analyzed and high-resolution HLA genotyping was added so that TCR occurrence patterns could be studied. Every discovery cohort repertoire had been produced on one sequencing platform. The genetic ancestry cluster associated with self-reported Caucasian donors included approximately 85% of the roughly 400 genotyped donors. Rather than drawing on any new phenotypic data, the later analysis identified candidate immune exposures from TCR beta sequences and the way those sequences occurred across donors. Besides the first cohort of 550 to 750 subjects, a separate validation cohort made up of 90 to 150 different subjects was used. Around 320 gigabases of sequencing data and 70 million to 100 million unique TCR sequences were included in an early release covering 550 to 800 HLA-typed donors. In an earlier analysis of more than 550 of the donors, high-throughput TCR beta sequencing was used to judge whether each TCR beta V gene segment behaved as functional or pseudogenic. HLA typing covered class I and class II loci at four-digit resolution. Several DR-DQ haplotypes were handled as single units for association and clustering because linkage in the cohort was strong. Points the paper makes about the study in general: The study listed 150 to 200 TCR beta chains as associated with cytomegalovirus. According to a later analysis, most CMV-associated TCR beta chains appeared to be HLA-restricted, and the HLA associations seemed to be driven largely by CMV exposure. Strong co-occurrence of HLA alleles, especially DR and DQ, made assigning TCR associations to individual alleles difficult. A later analysis found that TCR association rates varied across HLA loci, with DRB1 alleles showing the most associated TCRs and HLA-C alleles the fewest. A later analysis reported that several top co-occurrence clusters appeared linked to parvovirus B19, influenza, CMV and Epstein-Barr virus. Because counts were too low, seventeen rarely observed V segments, including chromosome 9 orphons, were excluded from the earlier analysis of a few hundred of the donors. The cohort was sequenced for TCR beta chains only, and without alpha or paired-chain data the features that could be detected were limited. A cluster of highly shared sequence variants was judged likely to be a technical artifact of the sequencing pipeline. A further reported finding was that TCR beta sequences accurately predicted the HLA-A and HLA-B alleles for most subjects in the first cohort. According to the authors, the approach could potentially be generalized to other disease states and immunological phenotypes. Some IMGT-functional V segments, including TRBV6-2 and TRBV6-3, could not be distinguished by the 87-base-pair reads and were therefore excluded. In an earlier analysis of approximately 600 of the donors, most TCR beta V segments were observed in productive rearrangements about 90% or about 30% of the time, broadly matching IMGT annotations. V-gene and J-gene trimming of TCR beta chains was associated with a missense DCLRE1C variant in a later genetic analysis, and the association was replicated in an independent cohort. According to a later genetic analysis, donors in an Asian-associated ancestry cluster had fewer N-insertions in productive TCRs than the approximately 670-donor mean. Cytomegalovirus status was reported to be diagnosed by the classifier with high specificity and sensitivity in both the original and validation cohorts. In vitro tests confirmed that three of the cytomegalovirus-associated TCR beta chains recognize cytomegalovirus antigens. In a later analysis, HLA-associated TCR beta chains were found to be more clonally expanded and to have lower generation probabilities than equally common non-associated chains. For the cohort, immune exposure information was limited to CMV serostatus. Because HLA typing was unavailable for some donors at each locus, only the typed subset was used in association tests. Across donors, most TCR sequences were observed very rarely, whereas some public TCRs were present in many individuals. Specific HLA alleles were associated with 15,000 to 20,000 TCR beta sequences at a false discovery rate of 0.05 in a later analysis. Linkage disequilibrium might explain the correlated functional status among segregating V segments, but an unknown experimental factor could not be excluded. Sequencing depth was assumed to be roughly uniform across donors in the presence/absence analyses, though that assumption may not hold.

Library preparation used the immunoSEQ multiplex PCR assay. For the multiplex PCR, a mixture combining 60 forward primers for TCR Vbeta segments and 13 reverse primers for TCR Jbeta segments was used. A multiplex PCR assay on genomic DNA amplified the CDR3 region of rearranged TCR beta genes. Amplified TCR beta libraries were sequenced as 87-base-pair reads on the Illumina HiSeq System. The authors' analysis ran thus. A later analysis tallied roughly 80 million unique TCR beta chains across the 660 or so repertoires, and about 12 million of those chains were shared by two or more donors. Raw reads were error-corrected and collapsed into unique sequences by a nearest-neighbor algorithm in which closely related sequences were merged to remove PCR and sequencing errors. To assign V, D and J gene segments, CDR3 sequences were aligned to IMGT reference sequences. For a sequence to be retained, at least a six-nucleotide match to both a V gene segment and a J gene segment was required. Rearrangements were called productive when the CDR3 lacked stop codons and stayed in frame with V and J; all others were non-productive. CDR3 was defined according to IMGT convention as the region running from the second conserved V-encoded cysteine to the conserved J-encoded phenylalanine. The earlier analysis of about 620 of the donors excluded sequences that lacked an unambiguous match to a single V gene segment. An earlier analysis of fewer than 650 of the donors classified V segments as functional when productive rearrangements were above 56.7% and as segregating when the standard deviation between donors was above 5%. A statistical classification framework was developed to diagnose cytomegalovirus status using the catalog of TCR beta chain sequences. In a later analysis, V and J genes were assigned by comparing TCR nucleotide sequences against IMGT/GENE-DB human TR gene sequences. Using the TCRdist pipeline, a later analysis assigned CDR3 sequences along with most-parsimonious VDJ recombination scenarios. In a later analysis, each TCR beta chain was defined by its CDR3 amino acid sequence together with its V-gene family, and reads lacking a unique V-gene family were excluded. To address suspected cross-contamination and a sequencing artifact, a later analysis removed around 590 highly shared, low-generation-probability nucleotide sequences. A later analysis calculated a clonal expansion index for each public chain from normalized within-repertoire ranks of inferred template counts. In a later analysis, generation probabilities were computed with a VDJ recombination model fitted to out-of-frame rearrangements, and the resulting probabilities were checked against IGoR. In a later analysis, hypergeometric tests were used to score TCR-TCR, TCR-HLA and TCR-CMV co-occurrence, with a repertoire-size bias correction applied to TCR pairs. To estimate false discovery rates, a later analysis permuted the HLA or CMV assignments 20 times. In a later analysis, co-occurring TCRs were grouped using DBSCAN, with TCRdist sequence similarity added in when clustering inside HLA-allele-positive subsets. Co-occurrence clustering excluded repertoires with fewer than 30,000 or more than 120,000 public chains, plus five with anomalous nucleotide sharing. In its TCRdb copy, this immuneACCESS table keeps in-frame sequences only and misses some clones. Where compared with another copy, unresolved V genes explain less than half of these, and the others have no known cause. V and J calls and clone size follow that table, whereas D and trimming were derived from the DNA. In this sample the table shows 90,000 to 150,000 clones, roughly 63% of which occur a single time. About a tenth of the sample is held by the ten biggest clonotypes.

The germline V gene sets CDR1 to SQVTM and CDR2 to ANQGSEA. Inclusive of the bounding cysteine and phenylalanine, the CDR3 is 13 residues long. Of all the DNA, just the CDR3 is kept, 39 bases in frame from base 1. Turning to this clone: This receptor's antigen is unknown. No base qualities exist here, and no much larger clone lies one base off it.

The cohort was made up of approximately 670 healthy bone marrow donors. Cohort members were all nominally healthy when sampled, although unrecorded immune exposures were likely present. The donor was CMV seropositive and belonged to the group of about 290 seropositive cohort members. A peripheral blood sample was provided by each donor, and peripheral blood mononuclear cells were used for TCR beta sequencing. The Qiagen DNeasy Blood Extraction Kit was used to extract genomic DNA from the blood cell samples. Sequenced input: PBMCs. The clonotype originates from a man between 35 and 55 years old in good health and CMV-seropositive. Recombination linked TRBV29-1 to TRBJ2-1; TRBD2 is possibly the D segment (6 matching bases). The DNA sequence is TGCACCGTCCGCTTGGGGGGATACAATGAGCAGTTCTTC. This gives the protein CTVRLGGYNEQFF.